This passage covers 10 T cell receptor beta chains from one sample sequenced in a study of STAT3 mutations in large granular lymphocyte leukemia. For these receptors, no antigen is known. Method: immunoSEQ multiplex PCR; TCRdb's copy keeps in-frame clones and lacks some. Of 9,500 to 13,000 clones listed, more than 75% are singletons. Notes on the study in general: Every T-LGLL patient had at least one immunodominant TCRbeta clonotype.

The sample taken for sequencing was peripheral blood mononuclear cells. These receptors came from a man between 60 and 70 years old with T-cell large granular lymphocyte leukemia. Some clones in this sample may be carry-over from other donors' samples.

The CDR3 DNA sequence: TGTGCCAGCAGCTTAGACGTGACAGGGGATTCACCCCTCCACTTT. Translation gives CASSLDVTGDSPLHF. The V gene is TRBV7-9, the J gene TRBJ1-6, with 8 bases matching TRBD1. The CDR3 spans 15 residues. Germline assignment: CDR1 SEHNR and CDR2 FQNEAQ (reference sequence). V lost 1 base, J lost 8 bases, and 4 bases stayed unmatched.

The chain joins TRBV28 to TRBJ2-7; D assignment may be TRBD1 or TRBD2 (7 bases each). Trimming shortened V by 6 bases and J by 4 bases, and 16 bases separated the two germline ends. Per the germline V gene, CDR1 is MDHEN and CDR2 is SYDVKM. The CDR3 is 14 residues long. The CDR3 spells CASSLQGRGYEQYF. DNA of the CDR3: TGTGCCAGCAGCTTACAGGGGAGGGGTTACGAGCAGTACTTC.

The V call is TRBV18, the J call TRBJ1-1, with TRBD1 as a possible D gene (5 bases). Germline V gene lookup returns CDR1 KGHSH and CDR2 LQKENI. This CDR3 has 15 amino acids. Trimming stripped 3 bases from V and 3 bases from J, with 14 bases between. The CDR3 DNA reads as TGTGCCAGCTCACCTACGACAGCCCGGGACACTGAAGCTTTCTTT. Amino acid sequence: CASSPTTARDTEAFF.

The chain links TRBV29-1 to TRBJ2-7; D is ambiguous. V was clipped by 7 bases and J by 0 bases, with 7 bases between them. CDR3 length: 11 residues. Germline-derived CDR1 and CDR2 are SQVTM and ANQGSEA. The CDR3 coding sequence is TGCAGCGCCCGAAGCTCCTACGAGCAGTACTTC. Protein product: CSARSSYEQYF.

The chain has TRBV19 and TRBJ1-6; no firm D call. The CDR3 sequence is 15 residues long. CDR1 and CDR2 from the germline V gene are LNHDA and SQIVND (reference sequence). Trimming took 6 bases from V and 7 from J, leaving 16 bases between them. For the CDR3, the DNA is TGTGCCAGTAGGGAGGAGGAACGGCGAAATTCACCCCTCCACTTT. Its translation: CASREEERRNSPLHF.

The chain couples TRBV4-3 to TRBJ1-2; no firm D call. The length of the CDR3 is 13 residues. The germline V gene encodes CDR1 LGHNA and CDR2 YSLEER. V was shortened by 3 bases and J by 4 bases, with 9 bases between the two germline ends. As DNA, the CDR3 is TGCGCCAGCAGCCAGGCGGGTGGCTATGGCTACACCTTC. It yields the protein CASSQAGGYGYTF.

The rearrangement joins TRBV6-5 to TRBJ2-7; 8 bases map to TRBD1. V lost 0 bases to trimming and J lost 4 bases; unmatched junction nucleotides: 2. Germline CDR1 reads MNHEY; CDR2 reads SVGAGI. The CDR3 extends over 14 amino acids. The CDR3 region is CASSYSRGPYEQYF. The CDR3 coding sequence is TGTGCCAGCAGTTACTCCAGGGGGCCGTACGAGCAGTACTTC.

In this sample, this clone turned up once. This sequence joins TRBV30 and TRBJ2-1; 12 bases agree with TRBD2. This CDR3 is 16 amino acids long. Germline CDR1 reads GTSNPN; CDR2 reads SVGIG (reference sequence). With 4 bases clipped from V and 2 bases from J, the junction kept 6 bases outside the gene matches. The CDR3, as DNA: TGTGCCTGGAACTCACTAGCGGGAGGACCCTACAATGAGCAGTTCTTC. This sequence encodes CAWNSLAGGPYNEQFF.

Here the CDR3 DNA reads TGTGCCAGCAGCGCAATAGGGGGGACGGGGCAGGACTATGGCTACACCTTC. As protein: CASSAIGGTGQDYGYTF. The chain employs TRBV7-2 and TRBJ1-2, with D possibly matching TRBD1 (6 bases). Deletions cut 5 bases from V and 3 bases from J, with 22 bases between. There are 17 residues in the CDR3. CDR1 and CDR2 (germline): SGHTA, FQGNSA.

The J gene is TRBJ2-7, the V gene TRBV10-2; possible D gene TRBD2, 7 bases. The germline V gene has CDR1 WSHSY and CDR2 SAAADI. CDR3 length: 15 residues. Between the trimmed V and J ends, which lost 6 bases and 4 bases, there was a span of 19 bases. CDR3 residues: CASRARGATIYEQYF. CDR3 sequence (DNA): TGCGCCAGCAGGGCTCGGGGGGCGACCATTTACGAGCAGTACTTC.